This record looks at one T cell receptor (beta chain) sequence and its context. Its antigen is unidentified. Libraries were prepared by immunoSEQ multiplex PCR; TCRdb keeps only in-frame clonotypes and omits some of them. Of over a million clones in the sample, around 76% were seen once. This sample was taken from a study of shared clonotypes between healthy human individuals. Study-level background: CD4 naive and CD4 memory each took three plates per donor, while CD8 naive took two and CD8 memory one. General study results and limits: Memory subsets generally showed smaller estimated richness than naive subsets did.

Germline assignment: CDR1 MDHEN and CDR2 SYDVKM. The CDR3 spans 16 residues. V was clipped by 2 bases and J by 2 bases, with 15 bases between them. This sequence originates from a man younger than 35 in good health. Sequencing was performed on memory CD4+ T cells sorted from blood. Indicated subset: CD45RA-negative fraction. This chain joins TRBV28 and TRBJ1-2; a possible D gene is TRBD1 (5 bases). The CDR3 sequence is CASSLRGTGLNYGYTF. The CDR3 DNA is TGTGCCAGCAGTTTACGAGGAACAGGCCTGAACTATGGCTACACCTTC.